Following are 30 T cell receptor beta chains from one sample sequenced in a study of blood T cells in healthy people across ages. Next came a second PCR, run for about 6 to 11 cycles, which used a sample-barcoded 5' primer along with a J-beta primer mix. TCRdb itself ran the 5' RACE reads through MiXCR, one entry per CDR3 protein. The sample shows hundreds of thousands of distinct CDR3 sequences, around 41% of them seen only once. The sequencing input was blood. The receptors shown here come from a man older than 75 in good health.

V gene TRBV6-5 combines with J gene TRBJ1-2, with D perhaps matching TRBD1 (6 bases). This CDR3 region has 16 residues. V was trimmed by 4 bases and J by 1 base, leaving 16 bases between them. Germline loops: CDR1 MNHEY, CDR2 SVGAGI. The CDR3: CASSSFRTDFNYGYTF. CDR3 coding DNA: TGTGCCAGCAGTTCCTTCCGGACAGACTTTAACTATGGCTACACCTTC.

The chain is built from TRBV15 and TRBJ2-7; D not resolved. Trimming removed 0 bases from V and 3 bases from J, with 6 bases in between. This CDR3 has 13 residues. CDR1 and CDR2 from the germline V gene are LNHNV and YYDKDF (reference sequence). This CDR3 reads CATSREVSYEQYF. The DNA for the CDR3 is TGTGCCACCAGCAGAGAGGTCAGCTACGAGCAGTACTTC.

The rearrangement uses TRBV20-1 and TRBJ2-1; D gene unclear. The J call may be faulty, since TRBJ2-7 better matches the DNA end. The V gene's germline CDR1 is DFQATT and CDR2 SNEGSKA (reference sequence). The CDR3 contains 12 residues. The chain's CDR3 is CSPALRYNEQYF. The CDR3 DNA follows: TGCAGTCCTGCTCTTCGCTACAATGAGCAGTACTTC.

In its sample, this clonotype was seen a few times. The chain recombines TRBV5-1 with TRBJ2-1, with D perhaps matching TRBD2 (6 bases). Trimming left V 4 bases short and J 6 bases short, with 11 bases between. Germline CDR1 and CDR2: SGHRS and YFSETQ. This CDR3 spans 13 amino acids. Here the CDR3 reads CASSPGGLNEQFF. The CDR3 DNA reads as TGCGCCAGCAGCCCCGGAGGGCTCAATGAGCAGTTCTTC.

There are a few counts of this clonotype. The V call is TRBV7-6, the J call TRBJ1-1; D is unclear. Germline loops: CDR1 SGHVS, CDR2 FNYEAQ. Trimming shortened V by 1 base and J by 2 bases, and 14 bases separated the two germline ends. The CDR3 length is 16 residues. The CDR3 DNA reads TGTGCCAGCAGCTTAGGGCTCAGATCAGTTAACACTGAAGCTTTCTTT. Translation: CASSLGLRSVNTEAFF.

The chain recombines TRBV6-2 or TRBV6-3 with TRBJ2-1; 10 nucleotides align to TRBD1. The V segment lost 8 bases and the J segment 0 bases; nucleotides outside the gene matches: 7. This CDR3 comprises 16 residues. Germline CDR1 is MNHEY and CDR2 is SVGEGT. The CDR3 DNA sequence: TGTGCCAGCCGGAGGACAGGGGGGGGCTCCTACAATGAGCAGTTCTTC. Its translation is CASRRTGGGSYNEQFF.

This clonotype was counted a few times. The rearrangement joins TRBV30 to TRBJ2-5; weak D call: TRBD1 (6 bases). Germline CDR1 GTSNPN, CDR2 SVGIG (reference sequence). The CDR3 length is 19 residues. The ends were cut back, 2 bases at V and 3 bases at J, with 28 bases in the middle. DNA for the CDR3: TGTGCCTGGAGTTCGGGCGTACCTACAGGGATGGGCCTGAAAGAGACCCAGTACTTC. This gives the protein CAWSSGVPTGMGLKETQYF.

The V and J genes are TRBV7-9 and TRBJ2-7, with D perhaps being TRBD1 or TRBD2 (5 bases each). The V and J ends lost 3 bases and 4 bases respectively, with 16 bases between them. CDR1 is SEHNR and CDR2 is FQNEAQ in the germline V gene (reference sequence). The CDR3 spans 15 residues. CDR3: CASSFGAGLMYEQYF. The CDR3 DNA reads TGTGCCAGCAGCTTCGGGGCAGGGTTAATGTACGAGCAGTACTTC.

This clonotype showed up many times. A clone one base away is much larger, so this may be a read error. The chain uses TRBV7-2 and TRBJ2-1, with 8 bases identical to TRBD1. The closer fit of TRBJ2-7 to the DNA end suggests the J call may be wrong. The CDR3 consists of 15 residues. Germline CDR1 is SGHTA and CDR2 is FQGNSA. The CDR3 DNA sequence: TGTGCCAGCAGGGCCGGGACAGGTTCCTACAATGAGCAGTACTTC. Protein product: CASRAGTGSYNEQYF.

This clonotype was detected many times. The V call is TRBV9, the J call TRBJ2-7; 7 bases fit TRBD2. V trimming: 1 base; J trimming: 7 bases; junction bases outside the gene matches: 8. CDR1 is SGDLS and CDR2 is YYNGEE in the germline V gene. The CDR3 covers 14 residues. CDR3 amino acids: CASSVLAEATEQYF. The CDR3 DNA follows: TGTGCCAGCAGCGTACTAGCGGAGGCTACGGAGCAGTACTTC.

The chain has TRBV11-2 and TRBJ2-1; D possibly matches TRBD1 or TRBD2 (5 bases each). The CDR3 has 15 amino acids. Germline CDR1 is SGHAT and CDR2 is FQNNGV. V was pared by 5 bases and J by 4 bases, with 15 bases between. The CDR3: CASSLRGDGYNEQFF. CDR3 bases: TGTGCCAGCAGCCTTAGAGGGGACGGGTACAATGAGCAGTTCTTC.

This clonotype was seen more than once but under ten times. The chain recombines TRBV7-2 with TRBJ2-5, with a weak D call TRBD2 (5 bases). This CDR3 has 14 amino acids. The germline CDR1 and CDR2 sequences are SGHTA and FQGNSA. V was shortened by 6 bases and J by 2 bases, with 13 bases between the two germline ends. The CDR3 DNA follows: TGTGCCAGCAGTACTACTAGGGCTCAAGAGACCCAGTACTTC. Its protein product is CASSTTRAQETQYF. The variable domain in full, completed from reference TRBV7-2 and TRBJ2-5, reads GAGVSQSPSNKVTEKGKDVELRCDPISGHTALYWYRQSLGQGLEFLIYFQGNSAPDKSGLPSDRFSAERTGGSVSTLTIQRTQQEDSAVYLCASSTTRAQETQYFGPGTRLLVL.

This clonotype was counted a single time. The V and J genes are TRBV6-6 and TRBJ2-4; no definite D call. CDR1 is MNHNY, CDR2 SVGAGI, per germline (reference sequence). Trimming took off 5 bases at V and 2 bases at J, with 13 bases between the two ends. The CDR3 covers 15 residues. The DNA of the CDR3 is TGTGCCAGCAGTCTCCGCCAGACGACCAAAAACATTCAGTACTTC. Translation gives CASSLRQTTKNIQYF.

This clonotype was picked up many times. The chain employs TRBV7-9 and TRBJ2-1, with a weak D call TRBD2 (5 bases). This CDR3 contains 13 residues. Trimming took 4 bases from V and 5 from J, leaving 9 bases between them. CDR1 SEHNR and CDR2 FQNEAQ come from the germline V gene (reference sequence). The CDR3 DNA sequence: TGTGCCAGCAGCTCCCTCGGGGACAATGAGCAGTTCTTC. Translation: CASSSLGDNEQFF.

This clonotype occurred once. This sequence joins TRBV27 and TRBJ2-7; D assignment may be TRBD1 or TRBD2 (7 bases each). The J call may not be correct, given that the DNA end is closer to TRBJ2-5. This CDR3 is built from 14 residues. CDR1 and CDR2 from the germline V gene are MNHEY and SMNVEV (reference sequence). This CDR3 is CANRPGGAKETQYF. The CDR3 nucleotides are TGTGCCAACCGTCCAGGGGGGGCAAAAGAGACCCAGTACTTC.

Only a few counts were recorded for this clonotype. It may be a read error: a sequence one base away is much more abundant. The chain joins TRBV12-3 or TRBV12-4 to TRBJ2-5; D tentatively reads TRBD1 or TRBD2 (6 bases each). The CDR3 spans 13 residues. Between the trimmed V and J ends, which lost 3 bases and 4 bases, there was a span of 9 bases. The CDR3 region has the DNA TGTGCCAGCAGTTTCTGGGGGGCAGAGACCCAGTACTTC. Amino acids: CASSFWGAETQYF.

This clonotype was counted ten times or more. This chain uses TRBV29-1 with TRBJ1-2, with unresolved D. CDR1 and CDR2 (germline): SQVTM, ANQGSEA. The CDR3 is 11 amino acids. Trimming left V 5 bases short and J 0 bases short, with 4 bases between. CDR3 nucleotide sequence: TGCAGCGTTACAGCTAACTATGGCTACACCTTC. This sequence encodes CSVTANYGYTF.

This clonotype was seen a handful of times. This chain joins TRBV25-1 and TRBJ2-3; D unresolved. CDR1 is MGHDK and CDR2 is SYGVNS in the germline V gene. V lost 4 bases to trimming and J lost 2 bases, with 4 bases between them. The CDR3 totals 12 residues. The CDR3 protein is CASSVNTDTQYF. The CDR3, as DNA: TGTGCCAGCAGTGTAAACACAGATACGCAGTATTTT. The whole variable domain, filled in from reference TRBV25-1 and TRBJ2-3, reads EADIYQTPRYLVIGTGKKITLECSQTMGHDKMYWYQQDPGMELHLIHYSYGVNSTEKGDLSSESTVSRIRTEHFPLTLESARPSHTSQYLCASSVNTDTQYFGPGTRLTVL.

This clonotype appeared a few times. The chain combines TRBV5-5 with TRBJ2-5, with TRBD1 matching over 8 bases. Germline CDR1 SGHKS, CDR2 YYEKEE (reference sequence). The ends lost 2 bases at V and 2 bases at J; junction bases unmatched: 8. The CDR3 runs to 16 residues. The CDR3, as DNA: TGTGCCAGCAGCTTCCGGGCAGGGGGCACGCAAGAGACCCAGTACTTC. Its protein is CASSFRAGGTQETQYF. Drawing the rest from reference TRBV5-5 and TRBJ2-5, the complete variable domain is DAGVTQSPTHLIKTRGQQVTLRCSPISGHKSVSWYQQVLGQGPQFIFQYYEKEERGRGNFPDRFSARQFPNYSSELNVNALLLGDSALYLCASSFRAGGTQETQYFGPGTRLLVL.

The chain combines TRBV12-3 or TRBV12-4 with TRBJ2-7; D may be TRBD1 (7 bases). Trimming shortened V by 5 bases and J by 0 bases, and 14 bases separated the two germline ends. This CDR3 is built from 15 residues. The CDR3 region is CASSPPGGFSYEQYF. CDR3 in DNA: TGTGCCAGCAGTCCCCCAGGGGGGTTCTCCTACGAGCAGTACTTC.

The rearrangement joins TRBV4-2 to TRBJ2-3, with 7 bases that match TRBD2. The CDR3 is 15 residues long. The junction had 11 bases not matched to a gene; V was cut back by 5 bases and J by 6 bases. From germline, CDR1 is LGHNA and CDR2 YNFKEQ. CDR3 nucleotide sequence: TGTGCCAGCAGCACAGCGGGGACGGGGCCGGATACGCAGTATTTT. As protein: CASSTAGTGPDTQYF.

There are a few counts of this clonotype. The CDR3 DNA reads TGTGCCAGCAGCTTGTCGGGGGAATACAATGAGCAGTTCTTC. Translated, it gives CASSLSGEYNEQFF. The V call is TRBV11-2, the J call TRBJ2-1; the D gene is possibly TRBD2 (6 bases). This CDR3 comprises 14 residues. Trimming took 3 bases from V and 4 from J, leaving 10 bases between them. Germline V gives CDR1 SGHAT, CDR2 FQNNGV.

This rearrangement joins TRBV27 to TRBJ2-4; possibly TRBD1 for D (6 bases). Trimming left V 4 bases short and J 8 bases short, with 15 bases between. Germline V gene sequence: CDR1 MNHEY, CDR2 SMNVEV (reference sequence). The length of the CDR3 is 14 residues. This chain's CDR3 is CASSSVQGLDIQYF. CDR3 DNA sequence: TGTGCCAGCAGTTCTGTACAGGGCTTGGACATTCAGTACTTC.

This clonotype has only a few counts. The chain recombines TRBV24-1 with TRBJ2-3, with D possibly being TRBD1 (5 bases). The CDR3 contains 16 residues. Germline-derived CDR1 and CDR2 are KGHDR and SFDVKD. V lost 4 bases, J lost 2 bases, and 15 bases lay in between. CDR3 nucleotides: TGTGCCACCAGTGAAACGACAGAGATCCTCACAGATACGCAGTATTTT. This encodes CATSETTEILTDTQYF.

The chain recombines TRBV11-2 with TRBJ2-7; 10 nucleotides match TRBD2. The CDR3 sequence is 22 residues long. Germline V CDR1 and CDR2: SGHAT, FQNNGV. Unmatched junction bases numbered 21, after V lost 1 base and J lost 0 bases. The CDR3 bases are TGTGCCAGCAGCTTAGTCCCAGGGGCAAGGGCTAGCGGGAGCCTCAGCTCCTACGAGCAGTACTTC. Translated: CASSLVPGARASGSLSSYEQYF.

A single count supports this clonotype. The V gene is TRBV20-1, the J gene TRBJ1-2; TRBD1 aligns across 7 bases. The ends lost 0 bases at V and 8 bases at J; junction bases unmatched: 12. Looked up from germline, CDR1 is DFQATT and CDR2 is SNEGSKA (reference sequence). The CDR3 extends over 15 amino acids. The CDR3 loop is CSARDPTGTGGGYTF. In DNA, the CDR3 is TGCAGTGCTAGAGATCCGACAGGGACGGGTGGAGGCTACACCTTC.

This chain connects TRBV7-2 to TRBJ2-1; 12 bases are a match to TRBD1. J was trimmed by 4 bases and V by 1 base; bases with no gene match: 11. The CDR3 consists of 19 residues. Germline loops: CDR1 SGHTA, CDR2 FQGNSA. The CDR3 reads CASSLGFLGTGGQYNEQFF. The CDR3 DNA sequence: TGTGCCAGCAGCTTAGGATTTTTGGGGACAGGGGGCCAATACAATGAGCAGTTCTTC.

The chain joins TRBV5-1 to TRBJ1-2, with 12 bases aligning to TRBD1. Germline assignment: CDR1 SGHRS and CDR2 YFSETQ. The CDR3 runs 16 residues. J was trimmed by 4 bases and V by 3 bases; bases with no gene match: 7. This CDR3 reads CASSSGTGGLVYGYTF. The CDR3 nucleotides read TGCGCCAGCAGCTCCGGGACAGGGGGCCTTGTCTATGGCTACACCTTC.

The chain combines TRBV12-3 or TRBV12-4 with TRBJ1-3; D not resolved. This CDR3 spans 13 amino acids. V was clipped by 6 bases and J by 0 bases, with 6 bases between them. CDR3 residues: CASRPSSGNTIYF. The CDR3 region has the DNA TGTGCCAGCAGGCCCTCCTCTGGAAACACCATATATTTT.

V is TRBV19 and J is TRBJ2-1; 10 nucleotides agree with TRBD2. V trimming: 6 bases; J trimming: 4 bases; junction bases outside the gene matches: 9. The germline CDR1 and CDR2 sequences are LNHDA and SQIVND (reference sequence). This CDR3 region has 16 residues. CDR3 in DNA: TGTGCCAGTAGAGGGAGCGGGGGGGCTAAATACAATGAGCAGTTCTTC. It is translated as CASRGSGGAKYNEQFF.